The sequence of this TCR beta chain was determined in a study of cytomegalovirus exposure and HLA in healthy donors. As concerns this clone: Its antigen remains unidentified.

Primers: 60 Vbeta forward and 13 Jbeta reverse. Some clones are missing from TCRdb's copy, which holds only in-frame ones; the method was immunoSEQ multiplex PCR. The table includes fewer than 200,000 clones, over 75% detected once. The V and J ends lost 7 bases and 5 bases, in that order; junction bases with no gene match: 13. This CDR3 spans 15 amino acids. CDR1 and CDR2 from the germline V gene are SEHNR and FQNEAQ (reference sequence). Study-wide results and limits: Later, an analysis showed that TCR beta chains associated with HLA were more clonally expanded than others that were equally common.

The V call is TRBV7-9, the J call TRBJ1-2; 7 bases line up with TRBD1. Sample: PBMCs. The origin of this receptor is a man in his 60s in good health and CMV-seronegative. This chain's CDR3 is CASTSTGGGQYGYTF. The CDR3 coding sequence is TGTGCCAGCACCTCCACCGGGGGGGGACAGTATGGCTACACCTTC. The full variable domain, its missing parts supplied by reference TRBV7-9 and TRBJ1-2, is DTGVSQNPRHKITKRGQNVTFRCDPISEHNRLYWYRQTLGQGPEFLTYFQNEAQLEKSRLLSDRFSAERPKGSFSTLEIQRTEQGDSAMYLCASTSTGGGQYGYTFGSGTRLTVV.